The 19 T cell receptor beta chains listed next were all sequenced from one sample in a study of T cell changes during pregnancy in multiple sclerosis. The table came from immunoSEQ multiplex PCR; TCRdb's copy has only in-frame clones and leaves some out. The table shows over 50,000 clones, with around 87% occurring only once. Sequencing used peripheral blood from another person, used as feeder cells. These receptor sequences come from a human donor whose cells served as feeder cells for cultures in a pregnancy study.

This chain joins TRBV5-1 and TRBJ2-1, with D possibly TRBD1 on 5 matching bases. V was pared by 1 base and J by 7 bases, with 12 bases between. The CDR3 is made up of 14 amino acids. Per germline, CDR1 SGHRS and CDR2 YFSETQ. As DNA, the CDR3 is TGCGCCAGCAGCTTGAGCTGGGGCACGAATGAGCAGTTCTTC. Translated: CASSLSWGTNEQFF.

V and J are TRBV19 and TRBJ1-5; a weak D match, TRBD1 (6 bases). Germline V gene sequence: CDR1 LNHDA, CDR2 SQIVND (reference sequence). Between the trimmed V and J ends, which lost 10 bases and 6 bases, there was a span of 22 bases. This CDR3 has 15 residues. The CDR3 reads CATQTPGQGTQPQHF. CDR3 in DNA: TGTGCCACTCAGACCCCCGGTCAGGGGACTCAGCCCCAGCATTTT.

This clone was detected only once. The rearrangement links TRBV7-7 to TRBJ2-3; D unclear. The V end was cut by 1 base, the J end by 1 base, with 3 bases between. The CDR3 consists of 13 residues. Germline V gives CDR1 SSHAT, CDR2 FNYEAQ (reference sequence). CDR3 residues: CASSLDRTDTQYF. DNA of the CDR3: TGTGCCAGCAGCTTAGATCGCACAGATACGCAGTATTTT.

In its sample, this clone was seen a few times. The chain links TRBV6-5 to TRBJ1-6; 7 bases match TRBD1. The V gene's germline CDR1 is MNHEY and CDR2 SVGAGI. V dropped 6 bases and J dropped 9; count of bases not matched to a gene: 8. This CDR3 has 14 residues. The CDR3 DNA reads TGTGCCAGCAGGGGCCGACAGGGAAGTTCACCCCTCCACTTT. It encodes CASRGRQGSSPLHF.

The chain links TRBV7-9 to TRBJ2-5; 7 positions agree with TRBD2. The CDR3 is 11 residues long. Germline loops: CDR1 SEHNR, CDR2 FQNEAQ (reference sequence). V was pared by 6 bases and J by 9 bases, with 4 bases of the junction left unmatched. Here the CDR3 reads CASSPSGAQYF. The CDR3, as DNA: TGTGCCAGCAGTCCGAGCGGGGCCCAGTACTTC.

V usage is TRBV5-4 and J usage is TRBJ1-2; D might be TRBD1 (5 bases). This CDR3 has 15 residues. The germline V gene has CDR1 SGHNT and CDR2 YYREEE (reference sequence). Trimming left V 1 base short and J 5 bases short, with 15 bases between. CDR3 region: CASSLFTPRGYGYTF. CDR3 DNA sequence: TGTGCCAGCAGCTTGTTTACCCCCCGGGGGTATGGCTACACCTTC.

The CDR3 DNA follows: TGTGCCAGCAGCCCGTCGCTAGCATCTGAGCAGTTCTTC. Protein: CASSPSLASEQFF. The V and J genes are TRBV6-6 and TRBJ2-1; tentatively, D is TRBD2 (5 bases). This CDR3 is built from 13 residues. V was trimmed by 6 bases and J by 9 bases, leaving 15 bases between them. Per the germline V gene, CDR1 is MNHNY and CDR2 is SVGAGI (reference sequence).

The V gene is TRBV15, the J gene TRBJ2-7; no clear D gene. The ends were cut back, 0 bases at V and 6 bases at J, with 9 bases in the middle. CDR1 is LNHNV, CDR2 YYDKDF, per germline (reference sequence). This CDR3 is 13 amino acids long. This CDR3 is CATSRDLEGEQYF. Written as DNA, the CDR3 is TGTGCCACCAGCAGAGATCTGGAAGGCGAGCAGTACTTC.

This chain joins TRBV7-9 and TRBJ1-2, with D uncertain. Germline V CDR1 and CDR2: SEHNR, FQNEAQ (reference sequence). Trimming removed 4 bases from V and 8 bases from J, with 20 bases in between. The CDR3 is 15 amino acids. CDR3 bases: TGTGCCAGCAGCTCACTACCTCCAGGCAAGGCAGGCTACACCTTC. This gives the protein CASSSLPPGKAGYTF.

The genes are TRBV7-3 and TRBJ2-1; 9 positions agree with TRBD2. The CDR3 contains 21 residues. J gave up 0 bases and V 4 bases, and 19 bases lay outside the gene matches. CDR1 is SGHTA and CDR2 is FQGTGA in the germline V gene. The CDR3 nucleotides are TGTGCCAGCAGCTCGAGGGGGGCTAGCGGGACACCCAGCGACTCCTACAATGAGCAGTTCTTC. Amino acid sequence: CASSSRGASGTPSDSYNEQFF.

This chain uses TRBV7-9 with TRBJ1-6; D possibly corresponds to TRBD1 (6 bases). Trimming stripped 7 bases from V and 7 bases from J, with 11 bases between. The CDR3 runs to 13 residues. Germline lookup yields CDR1 SEHNR and CDR2 FQNEAQ (reference sequence). DNA of the CDR3: TGTGCCAGCACCGGACAGATGAATTCACCCCTCCACTTT. Its protein product is CASTGQMNSPLHF. The full variable domain, in which reference TRBV7-9 and TRBJ1-6 provide the parts outside the CDR3, is DTGVSQNPRHKITKRGQNVTFRCDPISEHNRLYWYRQTLGQGPEFLTYFQNEAQLEKSRLLSDRFSAERPKGSFSTLEIQRTEQGDSAMYLCASTGQMNSPLHFGNGTRLTVT.

The J gene is TRBJ2-3, the V gene TRBV2; D ambiguous. The germline V gene encodes CDR1 SNHLY and CDR2 FYNNEI. The ends were cut back, 10 bases at V and 5 bases at J, with 7 bases in the middle. This CDR3 contains 10 residues. CDR3 in amino acids: CAKGKDTQYF. As DNA, the CDR3 is TGTGCCAAGGGAAAAGATACGCAGTATTTT.

The V and J genes are TRBV28 and TRBJ2-1; 8 bases agree with TRBD2. Trimming cost V 3 bases and J 4 bases; bases outside gene matches: 5. The CDR3 loop spans 15 amino acids. Germline V gene sequence: CDR1 MDHEN, CDR2 SYDVKM. The CDR3 bases are TGTGCCAGCAGTTTTACTAGCGGCGAATACAATGAGCAGTTCTTC. Residues: CASSFTSGEYNEQFF. The full variable domain, in which reference TRBV28 and TRBJ2-1 provide the parts outside the CDR3, is DVKVTQSSRYLVKRTGEKVFLECVQDMDHENMFWYRQDPGLGLRLIYFSYDVKMKEKGDIPEGYSVSREKKERFSLILESASTNQTSMYLCASSFTSGEYNEQFFGPGTRLTVL.

The chain has TRBV12-2 and TRBJ1-2. TRBV12-2 is assigned pseudogene status. The CDR3 covers 15 residues. CDR3 DNA: TGTGCAAGTCGCTTAGCCGTCGGGTTATGGAGAGGCTACACCTTC. Translating it yields CASRLAVGLWRGYTF.

This clone was seen a single time. The same CDR3 arises from other DNA sequences in this sample as well. The chain carries TRBV5-4 and TRBJ2-4; D call uncertain. The CDR3 runs to 14 residues. Germline V gene sequence: CDR1 SGHNT, CDR2 YYREEE (reference sequence). Trimming left V 0 bases short and J 0 bases short, with 4 bases between. CDR3 region: CASSLALAKNIQYF. In nucleotides, the CDR3 is TGTGCCAGCAGCTTGGCCTTAGCCAAAAACATTCAGTACTTC.

The chain links TRBV18 to TRBJ2-1; D is unclear. The germline gives CDR1 KGHSH, CDR2 LQKENI. Trimming shortened V by 3 bases and J by 0 bases, and 9 bases separated the two germline ends. This CDR3 spans 15 amino acids. The CDR3 is CASSPGLSSYNEQFF. The CDR3 DNA reads TGTGCCAGCTCACCGGGCCTAAGCTCCTACAATGAGCAGTTCTTC.

The chain combines TRBV19 with TRBJ1-2; D ambiguous. The CDR3 runs to 15 residues. In germline, CDR1 is LNHDA, CDR2 SQIVND (reference sequence). V was shortened by 1 base and J by 0 bases, with 9 bases between the two germline ends. The CDR3 region has the DNA TGTGCCAGTAGTATAGTGGCGGATTCTAACTATGGCTACACCTTC. The encoded protein is CASSIVADSNYGYTF.

The rearrangement uses TRBV7-3 and TRBJ2-1; TRBD2 might be the D (5 bases). The CDR3 extends over 14 amino acids. Germline V lookup: CDR1 SGHTA, CDR2 FQGTGA. V lost 5 bases and J lost 3, with 11 bases in between. The CDR3 DNA reads TGTGCCAGCAGCCCCGGGGTAAACTACAATGAGCAGTTCTTC. Amino acids: CASSPGVNYNEQFF.

The J gene is TRBJ1-4, the V gene TRBV7-8; 9 bases align to TRBD1. The V and J ends lost 0 bases and 7 bases, in that order; junction bases with no gene match: 3. The length of the CDR3 is 15 residues. Per the germline V gene, CDR1 is SGHVS and CDR2 is FQNEAQ. In nucleotides, the CDR3 is TGTGCCAGCAGCTTAGCCGGGACAGGGTTTGAAAAACTGTTTTTT. Translating it yields CASSLAGTGFEKLFF.